Shown below are 8 T cell receptor beta chains from a single sample sequenced in a study of cytomegalovirus exposure and HLA in healthy donors. Vbeta (60) and Jbeta (13) primers were used in the PCR. Repertoires were generated with immunoSEQ multiplex PCR, while TCRdb's copy carries only in-frame clones and drops some. The sample records about 180,000 clones, around 80% being singletons. Sequenced: PBMCs. The receptors derive from a woman aged 60-75 years in good health and CMV-seropositive.

This chain joins TRBV9 and TRBJ1-2, with D uncertain. The CDR3 is 14 amino acids. Trimming removed 0 bases at V and 2 bases at J, with 8 bases between. In germline, CDR1 is SGDLS, CDR2 YYNGEE. DNA for the CDR3: TGTGCCAGCAGCGTAGGAACAAGAAACTATGGCTACACCTTC. Protein: CASSVGTRNYGYTF.

The V gene is TRBV5-4, the J gene TRBJ1-4; tentatively, D is TRBD1 (5 bases). Trimming removed 2 bases at V and 7 bases at J, with 12 bases between. The V gene's germline CDR1 is SGHNT and CDR2 YYREEE (reference sequence). The CDR3 contains 14 residues. The CDR3 nucleotides are TGTGCCAGCAGCTTCACAGGAGCCGGTGAAAAACTGTTTTTT. It specifies CASSFTGAGEKLFF.

The chain couples TRBV6-6 to TRBJ2-2; the D is unclear. The CDR3 sequence is 13 residues long. Trimming took off 6 bases at V and 5 bases at J, with 10 bases between the two ends. From germline, CDR1 is MNHNY and CDR2 SVGAGI (reference sequence). The CDR3: CASSRTSTGELFF. Written as DNA, the CDR3 is TGTGCCAGCAGCCGAACTTCGACCGGGGAGCTGTTTTTT.

This clone was counted a few times. V is TRBV5-4 and J is TRBJ2-5; 9 bases are a match to TRBD1. The length of the CDR3 is 16 residues. J was trimmed by 3 bases and V by 0 bases; bases with no gene match: 6. The germline gives CDR1 SGHNT, CDR2 YYREEE (reference sequence). CDR3 amino acids: CASSLDYRGPEETQYF. The CDR3 nucleotides are TGTGCCAGCAGCTTGGACTACAGGGGGCCGGAAGAGACCCAGTACTTC.

On this clone: Mismatch with germline at one junction end may stem from a read error. DNA of the CDR3: TGTGCCTGGAGTGTCGGGGTAGCCAAAAACAGTCAGTACTTC. This codes for CAWSVGVAKNSQYF. The chain combines TRBV30 with TRBJ2-4; tentatively, D is TRBD2 (5 bases). Germline V CDR1 and CDR2: GTSNPN, SVGIG (reference sequence). The CDR3 extends over 14 amino acids.

The chain links TRBV18 to TRBJ2-7, with 9 bases lining up with TRBD1. Per the germline V gene, CDR1 is KGHSH and CDR2 is LQKENI. V lost 5 bases and J lost 1; bases outside the gene matches: 9. The length of the CDR3 is 16 residues. The CDR3 is CASSSTGTGNSYEQYF. CDR3 in DNA: TGTGCCAGCTCATCGACCGGGACAGGGAATTCCTACGAGCAGTACTTC. The full variable domain, in which reference TRBV18 and TRBJ2-7 provide the parts outside the CDR3, is NAGVMQNPRHLVRRRGQEARLRCSPMKGHSHVYWYRQLPEEGLKFMVYLQKENIIDESGMPKERFSAEFPKEGPSILRIQQVVRGDSAAYFCASSSTGTGNSYEQYFGPGTRLTVT.

This clone appeared a single time. The chain has TRBV18 and TRBJ2-2; the D gene is possibly TRBD1 (6 bases). The V and J ends lost 6 bases and 3 bases respectively, with 11 bases between them. Germline lookup yields CDR1 KGHSH and CDR2 LQKENI. The CDR3 extends over 14 amino acids. CDR3 in amino acids: CASSRPGDTGELFF. The CDR3 DNA follows: TGTGCCAGCTCCCGACCAGGGGACACCGGGGAGCTGTTTTTT.

This clone was counted a few times. The V call is TRBV15, the J call TRBJ2-5; D perhaps matches TRBD1 (6 bases). The last part of the DNA fits TRBJ2-7 better; the J call may be wrong. Germline-derived CDR1 and CDR2 are LNHNV and YYDKDF (reference sequence). CDR3 length equals 14 residues. The CDR3, as DNA: TGTGCCACCAGCAGAGGGACAGCCTCCTACGAGCAGTACTTC. It codes for CATSRGTASYEQYF.